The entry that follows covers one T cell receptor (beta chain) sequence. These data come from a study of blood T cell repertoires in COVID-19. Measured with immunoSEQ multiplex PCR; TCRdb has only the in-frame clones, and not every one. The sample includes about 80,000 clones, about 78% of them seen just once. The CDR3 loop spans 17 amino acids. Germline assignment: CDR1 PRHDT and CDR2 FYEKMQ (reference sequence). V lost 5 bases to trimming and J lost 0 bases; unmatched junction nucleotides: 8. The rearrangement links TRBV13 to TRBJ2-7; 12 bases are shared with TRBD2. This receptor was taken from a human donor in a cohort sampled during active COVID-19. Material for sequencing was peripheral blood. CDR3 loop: CASSTTTSGGISYEQYF. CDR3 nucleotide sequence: TGTGCCAGCAGCACGACAACTAGCGGGGGGATCTCCTACGAGCAGTACTTC. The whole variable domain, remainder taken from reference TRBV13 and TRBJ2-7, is AAGVIQSPRHLIKEKRETATLKCYPIPRHDTVYWYQQGPGQDPQFLISFYEKMQSDKGSIPDRFSAQQFSDYHSELNMSSLELGDSALYFCASSTTTSGGISYEQYFGPGTRLTVT.